This TCR beta chain was obtained from a study of shared clonotypes between healthy human individuals. Study-level findings and limits: An anticipated effect of sequencing depth on clonotype sharing among donors was recognized.

Remarks on this clone: Its target is not known. A much larger clone lies a single base off, so this may be a read error. Other nucleotide sequences in the sample specify the same CDR3.

Germline V gene data show CDR1 as KGHSH and CDR2 as LQKENI. The V gene end was trimmed by 1 base and the J gene end by 0 bases; junction bases not matched to a gene: 1. The CDR3 runs to 16 residues. Replicate PCRs for unsorted PBMC used around 280 ng DNA (about 30,000 T cell genomes). On ten immunoSEQ deep assay plates, unsorted PBMC DNA was sequenced. Original analysis: In the immunoSEQ data, sequences were junction-only and lacked quality scores, so filtering differed. The data were produced by immunoSEQ multiplex PCR, yet TCRdb's version contains in-frame clones alone and is incomplete. V and J calls and clone size are copied from that table; D and trimming were computed from the DNA. Among 490,000 or so clones listed, 70% to 80% were seen once.

The chain has TRBV18 and TRBJ2-3; 10 nucleotides line up with TRBD2. The clonotype comes from a woman aged 40 to 50 in good health. Some clones in this sample may be carry-over from other donors' samples. The sequencing sample was made of PBMCs. The CDR3 coding sequence is TGTGCCAGCTCACCACGGACTAGCGGTAGCACAGATACGCAGTATTTT. This gives the protein CASSPRTSGSTDTQYF.